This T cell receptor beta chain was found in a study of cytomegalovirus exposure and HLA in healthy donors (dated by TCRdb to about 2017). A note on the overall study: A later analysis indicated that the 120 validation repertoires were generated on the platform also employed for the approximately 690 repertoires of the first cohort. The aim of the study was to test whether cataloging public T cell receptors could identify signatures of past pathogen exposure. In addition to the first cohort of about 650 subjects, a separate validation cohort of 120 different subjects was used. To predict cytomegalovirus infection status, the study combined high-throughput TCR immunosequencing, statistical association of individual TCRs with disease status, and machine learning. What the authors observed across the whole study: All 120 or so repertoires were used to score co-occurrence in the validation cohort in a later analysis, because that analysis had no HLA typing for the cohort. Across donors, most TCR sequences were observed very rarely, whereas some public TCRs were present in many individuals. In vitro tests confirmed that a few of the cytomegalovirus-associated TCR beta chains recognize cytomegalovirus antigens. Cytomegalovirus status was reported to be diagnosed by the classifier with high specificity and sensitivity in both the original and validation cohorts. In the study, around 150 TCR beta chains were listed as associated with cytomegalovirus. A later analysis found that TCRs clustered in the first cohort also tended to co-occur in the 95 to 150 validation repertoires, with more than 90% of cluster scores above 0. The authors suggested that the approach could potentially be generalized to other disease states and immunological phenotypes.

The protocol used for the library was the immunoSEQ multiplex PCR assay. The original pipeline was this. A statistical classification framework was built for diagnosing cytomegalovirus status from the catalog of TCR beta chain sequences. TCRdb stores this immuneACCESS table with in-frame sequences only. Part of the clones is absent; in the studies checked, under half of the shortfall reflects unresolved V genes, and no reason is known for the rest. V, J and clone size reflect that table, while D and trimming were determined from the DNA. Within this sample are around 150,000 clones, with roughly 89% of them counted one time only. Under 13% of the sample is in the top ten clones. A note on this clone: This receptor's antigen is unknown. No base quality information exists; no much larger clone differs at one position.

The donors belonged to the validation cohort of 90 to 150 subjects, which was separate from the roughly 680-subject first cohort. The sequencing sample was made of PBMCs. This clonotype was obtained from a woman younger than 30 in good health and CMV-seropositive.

The encoded CDR3 is CSAEVTDTQYF. The nucleotides are TGCAGTGCGGAGGTCACAGATACGCAGTATTTT. The chain uses TRBV20-1 and TRBJ2-3; TRBD2 might be the D gene, on 5 matching bases. From the cysteine through the phenylalanine, the CDR3 covers 11 amino acids. Kept here is only the CDR3 DNA, which spans 33 bases and is read in frame from base 1. The CDR1 and CDR2 encoded by the germline V gene (reference sequence) are DFQATT and SNEGSKA. Between the V and J ends, shortened by 6 bases and 2 bases respectively, the junction contains 6 bases.